This TCR beta chain was profiled in a study of T cells after posttransplantation cyclophosphamide (dated by TCRdb to 2016 to 2017). For the wider study: Using TRB sequencing, the study followed how the T cell repertoire reconstituted after myeloablative bone marrow transplantation in which posttransplantation cyclophosphamide served as GVHD prophylaxis. Antigen receptor sequencing was done on samples from about 40 PTCy-treated patients and from around 15 related bone marrow donors of those patients. Blood from every one of the approximately 36 PTCy patients who had 1-year posttransplant specimens underwent TRB sequencing. In 3 patients, TRB sequencing was also performed on up to 3 more blood samples taken 2 to 5.2 years after transplant, and in 4 patients, pretransplant blood was also TRB-sequenced. Because TRA and TRB clonality correlated tightly in 9 samples, the subsequent TCR analyses were limited to TRB only. Public TRB sequences were compared against a database of over 3,000 sequences linked to responses to pathogens, tumor antigens, self-antigens and alloantigens.

On the day of marrow donation, related bone marrow donors gave peripheral blood samples. Peripheral blood and bone marrow mononuclear cells were isolated by Ficoll-Hypaque density centrifugation and were cryopreserved. CD4+ and CD8+ T cells, including naive and memory subsets, were sorted by FACS on a FACSAria II. Results the study describes overall, beyond this receptor: Across the 35 to 55 patients, TRB clonality was highly associated with recipient CMV seropositivity and CMV reactivation, and diversity with PTCy was similar to that in the CNI/methotrexate controls. Donor-recipient similarity was low at 1-2 months but increased during the first year, and donor CD8+ memory clones often dominated later blood repertoires. The TRB repertoires of T cells infiltrating skin or the GI tract showed only limited overlap with the TRB repertoires found in blood.

As encoded in the germline V gene, CDR1 is SGHAT while CDR2 is FQNNGV. There are 16 amino acids in the CDR3, from cysteine to phenylalanine inclusive. The kept DNA is CDR3 alone, 48 bases in frame from the first base. At the junction V is shortened by 5 bases and J by 2 bases; bases outside the gene matches: 6. Comments on this clone: The antigen it binds to is not known. Within one base of it there is no much larger clone, and no base qualities were kept.

Genomic DNA was the input for TRB sequencing, which was run either with the immunoSEQ assay at survey resolution or with the hsTCRB kit. The paper's processing steps were these. Initial read processing used immunoSEQ software, and repertoire analyses used the LymphoSeq R package. Clonality was calculated as 1 minus normalized Shannon entropy, and the Gini coefficient was also calculated for each TRB dataset. Phenotypes of unsorted samples were inferred by mapping TRB sequences from sorted subsets of the recipient or donor onto the same recipient's unsorted samples. As stored in TCRdb, this immuneACCESS dataset retains in-frame rearrangements with V and J assigned. A fraction of the clones does not appear; measured against another copy, unresolved V genes explain less than half of the discrepancy, and the remainder lacks a known reason. V and J calls and clone size are given by that table; D and trimming were obtained from the DNA. The table for this sample lists approximately 5,000 clones; roughly 58% of them were counted only once. The ten largest account for about a sixth of the sample.

This receptor was obtained from an older woman in good health, CMV-negative, and a related stem cell transplant donor. The chain joins TRBV11-2 to TRBJ2-5; TRBD2 agrees with 12 junctional bases. The sequencing sample was made of memory CD8+ T cells sorted from blood. The DNA reads TGTGCCAGCAGCCTCGGACTAGCGGGAACGCAAGAGACCCAGTACTTC. Translated, this is CASSLGLAGTQETQYF. The CDR3 plus the reference TRBV11-2 and TRBJ2-5 genes for the other parts give the full variable domain: EAGVAQSPRYKIIEKRQSVAFWCNPISGHATLYWYQQILGQGPKLLIQFQNNGVVDDSQLPKDRFSAERLKGVDSTLKIQPAKLEDSAVYLCASSLGLAGTQETQYFGPGTRLLVL.